This T cell receptor (beta chain) was observed in a study of cytomegalovirus exposure and HLA in healthy donors. The PCR was carried out with 60 Vbeta primers and 13 Jbeta primers. Profiling relied on immunoSEQ multiplex PCR, and the TCRdb table lists in-frame clones only, not all of them. The sample carries roughly 120,000 clones, approximately 81% recorded once. General study points: There were reportedly fewer N-insertions in an Asian-associated ancestry cluster than the roughly 670-donor mean, in a later analysis. Per a prior analysis, the majority of TCR beta V segments were productive roughly 87% or roughly 30% of the time. Exclusion applied to some V segments, including TRBV6-2 and TRBV6-3, as they were indistinguishable. Associated with HLA alleles at 0.05 false discovery rate in a later analysis were some 18,000 TCR beta sequences.

Note on this clone: No antigen is known for it.

The CDR3 is made up of 15 amino acids. The material sequenced was PBMCs. This receptor was obtained from a woman aged 25 to 39 in good health and CMV-seronegative. The chain couples TRBV21-1 to TRBJ2-5; the D call TRBD2 from the table was never checked on the DNA. TRBV21-1 is listed as a pseudogene. The CDR3 loop reads CATPTPNWTGGTQYF. The CDR3 coding sequence is TGTGCCACCCCCACCCCTAACTGGACCGGGGGGACCCAGTACTTC.